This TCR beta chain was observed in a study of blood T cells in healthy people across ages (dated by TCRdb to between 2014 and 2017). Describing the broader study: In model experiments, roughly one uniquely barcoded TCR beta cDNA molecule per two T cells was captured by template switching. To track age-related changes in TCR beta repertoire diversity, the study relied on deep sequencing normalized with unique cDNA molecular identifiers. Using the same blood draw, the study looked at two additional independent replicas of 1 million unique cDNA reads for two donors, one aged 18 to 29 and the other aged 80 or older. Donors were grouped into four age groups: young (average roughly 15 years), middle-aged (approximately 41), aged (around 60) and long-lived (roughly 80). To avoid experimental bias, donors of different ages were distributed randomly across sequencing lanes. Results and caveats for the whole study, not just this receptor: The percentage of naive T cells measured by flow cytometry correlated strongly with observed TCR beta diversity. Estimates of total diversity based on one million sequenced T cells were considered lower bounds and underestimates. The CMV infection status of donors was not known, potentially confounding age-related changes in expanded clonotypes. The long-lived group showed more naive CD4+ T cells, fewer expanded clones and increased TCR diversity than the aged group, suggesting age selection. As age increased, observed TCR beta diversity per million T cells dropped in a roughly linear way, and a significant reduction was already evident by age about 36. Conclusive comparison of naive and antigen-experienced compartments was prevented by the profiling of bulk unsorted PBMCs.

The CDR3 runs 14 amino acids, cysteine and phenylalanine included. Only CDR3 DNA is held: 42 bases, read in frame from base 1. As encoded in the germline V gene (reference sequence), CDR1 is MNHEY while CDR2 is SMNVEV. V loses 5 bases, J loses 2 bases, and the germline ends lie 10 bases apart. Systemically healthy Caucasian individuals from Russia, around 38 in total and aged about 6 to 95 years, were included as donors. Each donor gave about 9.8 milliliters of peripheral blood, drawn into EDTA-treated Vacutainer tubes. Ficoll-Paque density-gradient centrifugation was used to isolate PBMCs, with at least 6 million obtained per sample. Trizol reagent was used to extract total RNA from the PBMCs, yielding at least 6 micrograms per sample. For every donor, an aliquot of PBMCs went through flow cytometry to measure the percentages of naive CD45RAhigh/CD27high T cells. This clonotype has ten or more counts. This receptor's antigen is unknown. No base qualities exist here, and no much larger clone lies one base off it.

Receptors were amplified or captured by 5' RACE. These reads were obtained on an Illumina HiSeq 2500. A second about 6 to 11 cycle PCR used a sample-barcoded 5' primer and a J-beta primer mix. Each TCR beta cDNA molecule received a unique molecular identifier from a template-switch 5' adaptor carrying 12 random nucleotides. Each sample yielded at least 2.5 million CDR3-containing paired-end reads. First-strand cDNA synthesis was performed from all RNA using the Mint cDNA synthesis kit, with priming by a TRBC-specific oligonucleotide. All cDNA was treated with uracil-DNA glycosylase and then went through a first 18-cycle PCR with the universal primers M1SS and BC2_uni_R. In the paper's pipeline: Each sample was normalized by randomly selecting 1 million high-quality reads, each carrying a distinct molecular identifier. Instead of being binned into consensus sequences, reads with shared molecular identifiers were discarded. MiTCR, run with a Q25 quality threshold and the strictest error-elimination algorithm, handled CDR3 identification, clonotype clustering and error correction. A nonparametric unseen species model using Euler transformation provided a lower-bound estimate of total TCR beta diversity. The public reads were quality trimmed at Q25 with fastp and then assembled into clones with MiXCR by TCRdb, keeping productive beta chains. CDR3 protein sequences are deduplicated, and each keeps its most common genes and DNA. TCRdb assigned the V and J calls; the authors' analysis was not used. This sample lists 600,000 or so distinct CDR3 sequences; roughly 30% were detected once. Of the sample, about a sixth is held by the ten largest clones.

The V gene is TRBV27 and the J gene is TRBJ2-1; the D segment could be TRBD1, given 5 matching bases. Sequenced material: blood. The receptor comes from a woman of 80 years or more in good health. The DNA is TGTGCCAGCAGTGTCAGGGTACCCTACAATGAGCAGTTCTTC. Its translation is CASSVRVPYNEQFF.